This TCR beta chain is drawn from a study of blood T cell repertoires in COVID-19. About the study: Sample material is recorded as cDNA or gDNA derived from T cells, B-cell-depleted T cells, or PBMCs.

Study members were between roughly 18 and 90 years old and lived in 24 US regions. Participant reports of clinical history set cohort assignment. Donors of Cohort 3 who recovered were those that had two negative PCRs, clearance, or symptom resolution. V shed 4 bases, J shed 7 bases, and the junction held 10 bases outside the gene matches. In germline, CDR1 is SGHDT, CDR2 YYEEEE. The CDR3 is 15 residues long. The method was immunoSEQ multiplex PCR; TCRdb's version includes in-frame clones alone and lacks a portion of them. The repertoire holds around 220,000 clones, around 84% seen once, with 6.8% in the top ten.

Sequencing was done on a sample of PBMCs or T cells enriched from blood (not recorded which). The clonotype was recovered from a woman aged 40 to 50 who had recovered from COVID-19. V gene TRBV5-6 combines with J gene TRBJ1-4, with 7 bases identical to TRBD1. The CDR3 here is CASSPRGAAFEKLFF. CDR3 nucleotides: TGTGCCAGCAGCCCCAGGGGGGCGGCGTTTGAAAAACTGTTTTTT.